This paragraph covers one T cell receptor (beta chain) sequence. These data are taken from a study of blood T cells in healthy people across ages. V lost 4 bases and J lost 6; bases outside the gene matches: 13. CDR3 length: 16 amino acids. Germline lookup yields CDR1 MNHNS and CDR2 SASEGT. Through a sample-barcoded 5' primer and a J-beta primer mix, a second PCR was run for 7 to 11 cycles. From the 5' RACE reads, TCRdb called clonotypes with MiXCR, one entry per CDR3 protein. The sample records 550,000 to 800,000 distinct CDR3 sequences, approximately 31% being singletons. The chain joins TRBV6-1 to TRBJ1-1; 8 positions agree with TRBD1. The receptor comes from a woman at least 80 years old in good health. The source material was blood. In DNA, the CDR3 is TGTGCCAGCAGTGGCAGGGGGCATCGGTTCCGCTCTGAAGCTTTCTTT. It encodes CASSGRGHRFRSEAFF.